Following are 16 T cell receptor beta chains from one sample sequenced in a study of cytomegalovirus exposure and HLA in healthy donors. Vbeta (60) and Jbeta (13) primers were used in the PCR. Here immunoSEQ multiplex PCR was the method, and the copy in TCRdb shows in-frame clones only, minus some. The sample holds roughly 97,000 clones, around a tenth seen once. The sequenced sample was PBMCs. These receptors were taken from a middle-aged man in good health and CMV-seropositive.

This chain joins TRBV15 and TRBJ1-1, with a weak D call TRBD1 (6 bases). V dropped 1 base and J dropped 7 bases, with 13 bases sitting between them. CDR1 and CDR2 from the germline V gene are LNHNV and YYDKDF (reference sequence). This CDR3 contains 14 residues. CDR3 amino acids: CATSRGAGVDEAFF. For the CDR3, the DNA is TGTGCCACCAGCAGAGGGGCAGGGGTAGATGAAGCTTTCTTT.

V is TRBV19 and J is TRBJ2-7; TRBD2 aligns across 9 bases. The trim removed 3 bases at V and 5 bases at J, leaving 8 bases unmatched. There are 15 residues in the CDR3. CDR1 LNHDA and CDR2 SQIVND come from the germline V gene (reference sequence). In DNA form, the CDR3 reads TGTGCCAGTAGTATCGGTAGCGGGAGATTAAACGAGCAGTACTTC. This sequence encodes CASSIGSGRLNEQYF.

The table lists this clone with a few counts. CDR3 sequence reads: CASSLGTDKLNTEAFF. The CDR3, as DNA: TGTGCCAGCAGCTTAGGGACAGATAAACTGAACACTGAAGCTTTCTTT. The chain joins TRBV11-3 to TRBJ1-1, with D possibly TRBD1 on 6 matching bases. The length of the CDR3 is 16 residues. Trimming stripped 1 base from V and 0 bases from J, with 12 bases between. CDR1 and CDR2 from the germline V gene are SGHNT and YENEEA.

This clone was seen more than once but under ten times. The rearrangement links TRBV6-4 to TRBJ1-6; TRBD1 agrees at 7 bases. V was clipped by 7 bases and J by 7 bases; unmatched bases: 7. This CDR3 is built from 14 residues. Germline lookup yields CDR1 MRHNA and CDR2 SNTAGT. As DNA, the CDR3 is TGTGCCAGCAAAAAAGGGGGACAGAATTCACCCCTCCACTTT. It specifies CASKKGGQNSPLHF.

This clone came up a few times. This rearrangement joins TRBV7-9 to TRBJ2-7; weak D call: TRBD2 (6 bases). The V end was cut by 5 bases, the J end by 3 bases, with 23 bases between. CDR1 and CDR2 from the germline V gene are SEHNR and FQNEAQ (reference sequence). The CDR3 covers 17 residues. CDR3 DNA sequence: TGTGCCAGCAGCCCCTGGAGGGGCGCCGCCGGGGACTACGAGCAGTACTTC. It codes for CASSPWRGAAGDYEQYF.

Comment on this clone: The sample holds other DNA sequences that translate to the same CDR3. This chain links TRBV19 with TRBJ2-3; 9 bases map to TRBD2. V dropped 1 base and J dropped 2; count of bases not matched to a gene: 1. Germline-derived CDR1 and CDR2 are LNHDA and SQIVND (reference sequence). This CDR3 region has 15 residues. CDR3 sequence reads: CASSIGGRVTDTQYF. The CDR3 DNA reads TGTGCCAGTAGTATAGGCGGGAGGGTCACAGATACGCAGTATTTT.

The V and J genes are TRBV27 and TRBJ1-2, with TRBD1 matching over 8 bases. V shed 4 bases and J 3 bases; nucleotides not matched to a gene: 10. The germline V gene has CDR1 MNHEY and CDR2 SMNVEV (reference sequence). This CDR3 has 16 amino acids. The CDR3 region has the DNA TGTGCCAGCAGTTGGGGGGCCGGGACAGGCCACTATGGCTACACCTTC. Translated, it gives CASSWGAGTGHYGYTF.

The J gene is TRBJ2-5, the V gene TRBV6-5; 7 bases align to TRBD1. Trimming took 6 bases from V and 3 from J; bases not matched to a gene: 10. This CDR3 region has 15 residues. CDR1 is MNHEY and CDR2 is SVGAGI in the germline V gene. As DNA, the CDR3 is TGTGCCAGCAGAAGGACAGGACGTCCGGAAGAGACCCAGTACTTC. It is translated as CASRRTGRPEETQYF.

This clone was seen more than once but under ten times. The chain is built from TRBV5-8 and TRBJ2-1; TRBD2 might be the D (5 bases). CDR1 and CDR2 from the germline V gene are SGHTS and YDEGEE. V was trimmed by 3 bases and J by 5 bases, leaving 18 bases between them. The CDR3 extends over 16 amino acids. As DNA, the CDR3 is TGTGCCAGCAGCTCCAGTCCGGGATTGCCTAACAATGAGCAGTTCTTC. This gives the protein CASSSSPGLPNNEQFF.

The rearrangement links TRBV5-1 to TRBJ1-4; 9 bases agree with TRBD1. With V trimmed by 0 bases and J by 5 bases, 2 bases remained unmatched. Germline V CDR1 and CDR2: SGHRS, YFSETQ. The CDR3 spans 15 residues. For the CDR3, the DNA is TGCGCCAGCAGCTTGGATGGGACAGGGAATGAAAAACTGTTTTTT. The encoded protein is CASSLDGTGNEKLFF.

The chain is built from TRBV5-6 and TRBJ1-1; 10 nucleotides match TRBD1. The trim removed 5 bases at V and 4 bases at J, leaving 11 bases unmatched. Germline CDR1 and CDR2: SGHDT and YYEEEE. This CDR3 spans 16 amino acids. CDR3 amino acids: CASRYRGTGVFTEAFF. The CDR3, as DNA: TGTGCCAGCAGGTACCGCGGGACAGGGGTTTTCACTGAAGCTTTCTTT.

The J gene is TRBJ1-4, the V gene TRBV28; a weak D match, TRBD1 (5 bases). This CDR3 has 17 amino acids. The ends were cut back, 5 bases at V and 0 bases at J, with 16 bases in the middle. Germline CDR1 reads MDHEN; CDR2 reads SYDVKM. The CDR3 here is CASSNIRGGATNEKLFF. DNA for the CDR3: TGTGCCAGCAGTAACATCCGGGGGGGAGCAACTAATGAAAAACTGTTTTTT.

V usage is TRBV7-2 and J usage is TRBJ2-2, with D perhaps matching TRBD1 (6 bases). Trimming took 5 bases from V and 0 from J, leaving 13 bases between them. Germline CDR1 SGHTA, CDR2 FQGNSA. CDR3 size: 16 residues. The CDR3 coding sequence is TGTGCCAGCAGCCTCACAGGGTCCGCGAACACCGGGGAGCTGTTTTTT. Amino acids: CASSLTGSANTGELFF.

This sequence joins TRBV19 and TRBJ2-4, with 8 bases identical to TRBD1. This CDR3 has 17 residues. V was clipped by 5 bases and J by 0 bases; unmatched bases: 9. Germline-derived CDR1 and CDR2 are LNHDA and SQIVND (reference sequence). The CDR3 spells CASSSLRQGSAKNIQYF. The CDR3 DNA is TGTGCCAGTAGTTCCCTACGACAGGGGTCAGCCAAAAACATTCAGTACTTC.

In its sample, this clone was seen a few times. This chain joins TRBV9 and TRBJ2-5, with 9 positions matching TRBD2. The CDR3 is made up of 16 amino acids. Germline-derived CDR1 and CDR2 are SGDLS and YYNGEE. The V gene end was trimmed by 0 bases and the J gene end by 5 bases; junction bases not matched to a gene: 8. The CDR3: CASSVGGTSNGETQYF. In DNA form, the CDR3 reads TGTGCCAGCAGCGTAGGAGGGACTAGCAATGGGGAGACCCAGTACTTC.

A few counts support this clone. The CDR3: CASGPPSSNQPQHF. Here the CDR3 DNA reads TGTGCTAGTGGTCCCCCCTCTAGCAATCAGCCCCAGCATTTT. This chain uses TRBV12-5 with TRBJ1-5; unclear D gene. The V end lost 5 bases, the J end lost 0 bases, and 8 bases lay between the germline ends. The germline V gene encodes CDR1 LGHNT and CDR2 FRNRAP. The CDR3 length is 14 residues.